This T cell receptor (beta chain) was observed in a study of blood T cell repertoires in COVID-19. Overall study context: Some COVID-19 samples were acute and others convalescent; all came from the United States, Italy and Spain. PBMCs, B-cell-depleted T cells, or T cells provided the cDNA or gDNA that made up the material.

In the original processing: Estimated nucleated cell counts came from reference gene primer amplification. Repertoires were generated with immunoSEQ multiplex PCR, while TCRdb's copy carries only in-frame clones and drops some. That table supplies the V and J calls and clone size; D and trimming were determined from the DNA. Among approximately 120,000 clones listed, around 81% were seen once. The J segment lost 3 bases and the V segment lost 6 bases, leaving 4 bases of the junction unmatched. Looked up from germline, CDR1 is MRHNA and CDR2 is SNTAGT. The CDR3 has 13 amino acids. The chain joins TRBV6-4 to TRBJ2-7; the match to TRBD1 covers 8 bases. What was sequenced was peripheral blood. The receptor's source is a human donor in a cohort sampled during active COVID-19. Written as DNA, the CDR3 is TGTGCCAGCAGGAGGGACAGGATCTACGAGCAGTACTTC. Encoded protein: CASRRDRIYEQYF.